These T cell receptor beta chains were read from a single sample in a study of blood T cell repertoires in COVID-19. The method was immunoSEQ multiplex PCR; TCRdb's version includes in-frame clones alone and lacks a portion of them. The sample lists under 140,000 clones, about four fifths occurring once. Sequenced material: peripheral blood. Source of these receptors: a woman aged 55 to 70 with acute or convalescent COVID-19. Each CDR3 is given with its conserved first and last residue. The D gene is left open where the match is weak. The size entry is marked missing in some rows and otherwise reads once, few, many or a size class.

clone_size	d_call	v_call	j_call	cdr3_aa	cdr3_nt
NA	NA	TRBV5-1	TRBJ1-1	CASRDQGGYNTEAFF	TGCGCCAGCAGAGATCAAGGGGGATATAACACTGAAGCTTTCTTT
NA	TRBD2	TRBV5-1	TRBJ2-1	CASSIGLGYNEQFF	TGCGCCAGCAGCATAGGACTAGGGTACAATGAGCAGTTCTTC
NA	NA	TRBV5-3	TRBJ1-2	CARSLYSMGGRYGYTF	TGTGCCAGAAGCCTATACTCCATGGGGGGGCGTTATGGCTACACCTTC
NA	NA	TRBV24-1	TRBJ2-1	CATSDHKTGRSYNEQFF	TGTGCCACCAGTGACCATAAGACAGGGAGGTCCTACAATGAGCAGTTCTTC
once	TRBD1	TRBV29-1	TRBJ1-2	CSVAIFRDRNYGYTF	TGCAGCGTTGCAATTTTCCGGGACAGGAACTATGGCTACACCTTC
NA	TRBD1	TRBV7-9	TRBJ2-7	CASSLGLGDRGDEQYF	TGTGCCAGCAGCTTGGGGCTTGGGGACAGGGGCGACGAGCAGTACTTC
NA	NA	TRBV6-2/TRBV6-3	TRBJ1-5	CASSSRDNQPQHF	TGTGCCAGCAGTTCGAGGGACAATCAGCCCCAGCATTTT
NA	TRBD1	TRBV5-1	TRBJ1-1	CASSLKQGITEAFF	TGCGCCAGCAGCTTAAAACAGGGGATCACTGAAGCTTTCTTT
once	NA	TRBV30	TRBJ1-1	CAWNRDYTEAFF	TGTGCCTGGAACCGGGATTACACTGAAGCTTTCTTT
few	NA	TRBV11-3	TRBJ1-2	CASSFGSGNYGYTF	TGTGCCAGCAGCTTCGGTTCCGGGAACTATGGCTACACCTTC
NA	TRBD1	TRBV30	TRBJ1-1	CAWRTGGVTEAFF	TGTGCCTGGAGGACAGGGGGCGTCACTGAAGCTTTCTTT
NA	TRBD1	TRBV6-4	TRBJ2-7	CASSLSQGHEQYF	TGTGCCAGCAGCCTCTCACAGGGGCACGAGCAGTACTTC
NA	TRBD1	TRBV5-1	TRBJ1-2	CASSLSTGVDYGYTF	TGCGCCAGCAGCCTATCGACAGGGGTGGACTATGGCTACACCTTC
NA	TRBD1	TRBV7-9	TRBJ2-5	CASSHRDRGSKETQYF	TGTGCCAGCAGCCACCGGGACAGGGGGAGCAAAGAGACCCAGTACTTC